The clone carrying this T cell receptor beta chain has just one count. Its antigen is unidentified. The sample is drawn from a study of brain T cells in children with intractable seizures. Study-wide results and limits: Only CDR3 sequence similarity suggested viral specificity, without known HCMV serostatus. Pre-surgery blood may have been undersampled, hiding some clones.

The CDR3 runs to 14 residues. Germline trimming cut 4 bases from V and 6 bases from J; bases unmatched to any gene: 7. CDR1 is SGDLS and CDR2 is YYNGEE in the germline V gene. The sequenced cases were selected for having the highest brain T cell transcript signatures. Before surgery, patients took at least one anti-epileptic drug. TCRdb's table, derived via immunoSEQ multiplex PCR, lists solely in-frame clones and lacks some. There are 80,000 or so clones in the sample; about 90% occur only once, and about 23% lies in the top ten. The TCR sequence derives from a girl aged 2 to 10 with Rasmussen encephalitis and intractable seizures. This specimen consisted of peripheral blood, obtained at surgery. This chain connects TRBV9 to TRBJ2-1; the match to TRBD1 covers 7 bases. The CDR3 spells CASSPQTGFNEQFF. In DNA form, the CDR3 reads TGTGCCAGCAGCCCTCAGACAGGGTTCAATGAGCAGTTCTTC. The full variable domain, its missing parts supplied by reference TRBV9 and TRBJ2-1, is DSGVTQTPKHLITATGQRVTLRCSPRSGDLSVYWYQQSLDQGLQFLIQYYNGEERAKGNILERFSAQQFPDLHSELNLSSLELGDSALYFCASSPQTGFNEQFFGPGTRLTVL.